The present TCR beta chain was sequenced within a study of blood T cell repertoires in COVID-19. Study summary: Acute and convalescent COVID-19 specimens originated in the United States, Italy and Spain. The analysed material was cDNA or gDNA that came from T cells, B-cell-depleted T cells, or PBMCs.

This clone was seen a handful of times. Libraries were prepared by immunoSEQ multiplex PCR; TCRdb keeps only in-frame clonotypes and omits some of them. The sample holds roughly 100,000 clones; approximately 78% are singletons and the top ten take 15%. The TCR comes from a woman aged 80 or older with acute or convalescent COVID-19. The sequenced sample consisted of peripheral blood.

CDR3 sequence (DNA): TGTGCCAGCAGCCCCCTAATCCAAAAAATAGAGACCCAGTACTTC. Translation gives CASSPLIQKIETQYF. The chain employs TRBV7-9 and TRBJ2-5; D unresolved. This CDR3 spans 15 amino acids. Germline CDR1 SEHNR, CDR2 FQNEAQ (reference sequence). The V end was cut by 5 bases, the J end by 4 bases, with 17 bases between.